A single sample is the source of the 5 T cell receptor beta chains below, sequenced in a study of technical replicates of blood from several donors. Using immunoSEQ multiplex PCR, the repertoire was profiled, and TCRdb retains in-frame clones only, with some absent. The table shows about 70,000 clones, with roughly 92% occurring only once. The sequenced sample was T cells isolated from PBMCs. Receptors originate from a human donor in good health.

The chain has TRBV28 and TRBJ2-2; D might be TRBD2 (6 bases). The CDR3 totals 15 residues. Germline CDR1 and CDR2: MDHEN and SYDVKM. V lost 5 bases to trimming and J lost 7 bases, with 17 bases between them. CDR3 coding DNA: TGTGCCAGCAGTCAACGACCCGGGACTGGCGGGGAGCTGTTTTTT. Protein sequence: CASSQRPGTGGELFF.

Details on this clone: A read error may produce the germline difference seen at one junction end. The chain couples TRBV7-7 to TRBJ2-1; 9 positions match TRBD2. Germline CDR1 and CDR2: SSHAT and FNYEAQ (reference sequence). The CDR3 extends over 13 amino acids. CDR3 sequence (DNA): TGTGCTAGCAGCTTAGCGGGAGCGTCTGAGCAGTTCTTC. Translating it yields CASSLAGASEQFF.

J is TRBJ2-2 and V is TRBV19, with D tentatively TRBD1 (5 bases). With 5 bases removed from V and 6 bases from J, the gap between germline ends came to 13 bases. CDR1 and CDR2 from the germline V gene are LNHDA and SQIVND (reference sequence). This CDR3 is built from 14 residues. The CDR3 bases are TGTGCCAGTAGTTTGGGCCAGGGCGCCGGGGAGCTGTTTTTT. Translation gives CASSLGQGAGELFF.

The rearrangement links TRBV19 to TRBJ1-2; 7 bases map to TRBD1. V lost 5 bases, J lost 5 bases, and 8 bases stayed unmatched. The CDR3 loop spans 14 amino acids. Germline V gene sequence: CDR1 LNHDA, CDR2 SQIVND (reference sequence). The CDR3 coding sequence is TGTGCCAGTAGTGTGGACAGGTCTTCGTATGGCTACACCTTC. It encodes CASSVDRSSYGYTF.

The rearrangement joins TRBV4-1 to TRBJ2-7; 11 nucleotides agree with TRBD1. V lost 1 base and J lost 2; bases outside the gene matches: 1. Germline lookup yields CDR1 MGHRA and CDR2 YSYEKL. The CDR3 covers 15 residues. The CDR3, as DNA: TGCGCCAGCAGCCAAGGGGGACAGGGGGCCTACGAGCAGTACTTC. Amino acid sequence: CASSQGGQGAYEQYF.